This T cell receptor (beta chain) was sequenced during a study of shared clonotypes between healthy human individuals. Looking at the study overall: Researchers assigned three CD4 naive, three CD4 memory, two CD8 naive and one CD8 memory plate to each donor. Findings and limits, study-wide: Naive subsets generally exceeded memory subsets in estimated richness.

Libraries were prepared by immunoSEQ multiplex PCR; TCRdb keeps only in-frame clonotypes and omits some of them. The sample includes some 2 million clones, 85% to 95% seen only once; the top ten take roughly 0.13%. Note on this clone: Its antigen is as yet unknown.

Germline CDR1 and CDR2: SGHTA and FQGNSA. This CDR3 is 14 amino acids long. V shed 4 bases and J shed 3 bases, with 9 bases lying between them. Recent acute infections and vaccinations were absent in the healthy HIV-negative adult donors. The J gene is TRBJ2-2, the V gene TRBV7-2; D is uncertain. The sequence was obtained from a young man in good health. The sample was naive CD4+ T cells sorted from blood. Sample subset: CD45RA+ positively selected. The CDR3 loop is CASSSDGHTGELFF. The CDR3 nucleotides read TGTGCCAGCAGCTCTGACGGCCACACCGGGGAGCTGTTTTTT.